What follows is one T cell receptor beta chain and its context. The CDR3 totals 15 residues. V gave up 3 bases and J gave up 5 bases; unmatched junction bases: 10. Germline assignment: CDR1 LGHNA and CDR2 YNFKEQ. This sample is part of a study of blood T cell repertoires in COVID-19. About the study: Spain, Italy and the United States supplied samples that represented acute and convalescent COVID-19. T cells, B-cell-depleted T cells, or PBMCs supplied cDNA or gDNA.

As originally analysed: Using reference gene primer amplification, nucleated cell counts were estimated. The method was immunoSEQ multiplex PCR; TCRdb's version includes in-frame clones alone and lacks a portion of them. V and J calls and clone size are copied from that table; D and trimming were computed from the DNA. The sample shows tens of thousands of clones, less than 80% of them seen only once. Sample: peripheral blood. This chain links TRBV4-2 with TRBJ2-7; 7 nucleotides match TRBD1. The sequence came from a man older than 75 with acute or convalescent COVID-19. The CDR3 loop is CASSQPPGQRHEQYF. The CDR3 region has the DNA TGTGCCAGCAGCCAGCCCCCGGGACAGCGACACGAGCAGTACTTC.